This TCR beta chain is from a study of shared clonotypes between healthy human individuals. CDR3 size: 16 residues. Germline trimming cut 2 bases from V and 5 bases from J; bases unmatched to any gene: 11. Findings and caveats of the study: Richness estimates generally favored naive over memory subsets. Generation probability values for non-shared clonotypes were lower than those for clonotypes shared by all four donors.

Notes on this clone: Its specificity is not known.

TCRdb's table, derived via immunoSEQ multiplex PCR, lists solely in-frame clones and lacks some. The repertoire holds over a million clones, with around 75% as singletons. The chain links TRBV5-3 to TRBJ1-1, with 8 positions matching TRBD1. TRBV5-3 is an ORF for which the function is uncertain. The material sequenced was memory CD4+ T cells sorted from blood. Regarding subset: CD45RA-negative fraction. This receptor was taken from a man between 18 and 35 years old in good health. CDR3 loop: CARSLARGPRITEAFF. As DNA, the CDR3 is TGTGCCAGAAGCTTAGCCAGGGGGCCTAGGATAACTGAAGCTTTCTTT.